This T cell receptor beta chain was identified during a study of T cell clones after liver transplantation. Across the whole study: Post-transplant blood was tracked for graft-donor-reactive T cell clones identified in a pre-transplant mixed lymphocyte reaction. At least one year of complete immunosuppression withdrawal without enzymes over twice normal defined tolerance.

The CDR3 runs 14 residues. V lost 0 bases and J lost 1, with 5 bases in between. Germline loops: CDR1 LGHNA, CDR2 YSLEER. TCRdb's copy holds only in-frame clones and misses some; the assay was immunoSEQ multiplex PCR. The table records about 120,000 clones, less than 95% of them present only once. The origin of this receptor is a human patient who received a liver transplant. Some T cells may be transferred from the graft donor. The source material was CD4+ T cells from blood, sampled 12 months after liver transplant. The chain links TRBV4-3 to TRBJ2-3, with D hard to call. The CDR3 loop reads CASSQDLGTDTQYF. The CDR3 nucleotides read TGCGCCAGCAGCCAAGATCTCGGCACAGATACGCAGTATTTT.